Each of the 16 T cell receptor beta chains below was sequenced from the same sample in a study of T cell changes during pregnancy in multiple sclerosis. TCRdb's table, derived via immunoSEQ multiplex PCR, lists solely in-frame clones and lacks some. The sample consists of tens of thousands of clones, roughly 96% of them appearing once. The material was peripheral blood, obtained in the second trimester of pregnancy. The receptors come from a female donor with multiple sclerosis, enrolled in a pregnancy study.

This clone was seen only once. The chain employs TRBV7-2 and TRBJ2-5, with TRBD2 matching 13 bases. In germline, CDR1 is SGHTA, CDR2 FQGNSA. V gave up 5 bases and J gave up 4 bases; unmatched junction bases: 4. This CDR3 has 15 residues. CDR3 residues: CASSLTSGGAETQYF. The CDR3 DNA sequence: TGTGCCAGCAGCCTCACTAGCGGGGGGGCAGAGACCCAGTACTTC.

The J gene is TRBJ2-3, the V gene TRBV18, with 10 bases fitting TRBD2. CDR1 and CDR2 from the germline V gene are KGHSH and LQKENI. V shed 7 bases, J shed 0 bases, and the junction held 7 bases outside the gene matches. There are 16 residues in the CDR3. The DNA of the CDR3 is TGTGCCAGCTTCTGGACTAGCGGAACTAGCACAGATACGCAGTATTTT. Its protein is CASFWTSGTSTDTQYF.

This chain links TRBV29-1 with TRBJ2-3; perhaps TRBD2 as D (5 bases). The germline V and J ends were trimmed by 6 bases and 1 base, with 5 bases remaining between them. CDR3 length: 11 amino acids. Germline CDR1 SQVTM, CDR2 ANQGSEA. The chain's CDR3 is CSVGGTDTQYF. The CDR3 region has the DNA TGCAGCGTCGGGGGCACAGATACGCAGTATTTT.

The gene calls are TRBV6-6 and TRBJ1-4; D not certain. The CDR3 consists of 12 residues. Germline V gene sequence: CDR1 MNHNY, CDR2 SVGAGI (reference sequence). V gave up 6 bases and J gave up 5 bases, with 7 bases separating them. The CDR3 region is CASSLLNEKLFF. The CDR3 region has the DNA TGTGCCAGCAGCCTCCTCAATGAAAAACTGTTTTTT.

As DNA, the CDR3 is TGTGCCAGCATTTTGTCTTGGCAGGGGGCGGCGGGGAGCTCCTACAATGAGCAGTTCTTC. Protein sequence: CASILSWQGAAGSSYNEQFF. V and J are TRBV28 and TRBJ2-1, with 8 bases that match TRBD1. J was trimmed by 0 bases and V by 7 bases; bases with no gene match: 20. This CDR3 is 20 amino acids long. The germline gives CDR1 MDHEN, CDR2 SYDVKM.

This chain uses TRBV15 with TRBJ2-5, with 9 bases aligning to TRBD1. From germline, CDR1 is LNHNV and CDR2 YYDKDF (reference sequence). The CDR3 is 17 residues long. The J segment lost 5 bases and the V segment lost 8 bases, leaving 18 bases of the junction unmatched. The CDR3 protein is CATSLGTGKKAEETQYF. CDR3 sequence (DNA): TGTGCCACCTCCCTGGGGACAGGGAAAAAGGCTGAGGAGACCCAGTACTTC.

The rearrangement uses TRBV19 and TRBJ1-2, with D possibly matching TRBD1 (6 bases). Germline CDR1 LNHDA, CDR2 SQIVND (reference sequence). This CDR3 spans 15 amino acids. Trimming removed 5 bases from V and 1 base from J, with 14 bases in between. DNA for the CDR3: TGTGCCAGTAGTCCACAGACAGGACTTAACTATGGCTACACCTTC. This sequence encodes CASSPQTGLNYGYTF.

The chain employs TRBV7-2 and TRBJ1-1; perhaps TRBD1 as D (5 bases). V lost 4 bases to trimming and J lost 1 base, with 13 bases between them. The germline gives CDR1 SGHTA, CDR2 FQGNSA. This CDR3 contains 15 residues. CDR3 amino acids: CASSWGGVGNTEAFF. The DNA for the CDR3 is TGTGCCAGCAGCTGGGGAGGGGTCGGGAACACTGAAGCTTTCTTT.

This clone was observed once. V is TRBV7-9 and J is TRBJ1-4; D remains unclear. The germline gives CDR1 SEHNR, CDR2 FQNEAQ (reference sequence). The germline V and J ends were trimmed by 1 base and 4 bases, with 7 bases remaining between them. The CDR3 runs 14 residues. The CDR3 nucleotides are TGTGCCAGCAGCTTAGGGAGGCTTAATGAAAAACTGTTTTTT. Its protein is CASSLGRLNEKLFF.

The V call is TRBV11-2, the J call TRBJ2-7; 8 bases are shared with TRBD1. CDR1 and CDR2 (germline): SGHAT, FQNNGV. The CDR3 extends over 14 amino acids. With 1 base clipped from V and 6 bases from J, the junction kept 5 bases outside the gene matches. The CDR3 reads CASSLGTGMGEQYF. As DNA, the CDR3 is TGTGCCAGCAGCTTAGGGACAGGGATGGGCGAGCAGTACTTC.

This clone was counted a few times. The chain links TRBV21-1 to TRBJ2-3; TRBD1 is the table's D call and was not checked against the DNA. TRBV21-1 is flagged as a pseudogene. This CDR3 is 14 amino acids long. The CDR3 reads CASRIRTEIDTQYF. The CDR3 DNA sequence: TGTGCCAGCAGGATTCGGACAGAGATAGATACGCAGTATTTT.

The chain joins TRBV6-5 to TRBJ2-2, with TRBD1 matching 8 bases. Germline V gene sequence: CDR1 MNHEY, CDR2 SVGAGI. V dropped 4 bases and J dropped 6; count of bases not matched to a gene: 4. This CDR3 spans 14 amino acids. CDR3 sequence reads: CASSSWTGSGELFF. The CDR3 bases are TGTGCCAGCAGTTCCTGGACAGGGTCCGGGGAGCTGTTTTTT.

V gene TRBV19 combines with J gene TRBJ1-2, with TRBD1 as a possible D gene (5 bases). CDR1 LNHDA and CDR2 SQIVND come from the germline V gene (reference sequence). The CDR3 covers 17 residues. Trimming stripped 5 bases from V and 5 bases from J, with 24 bases between. CDR3 nucleotides: TGTGCCAGTAGTCTGACAGTTCATCCCCAGACCCCGTATGGCTACACCTTC. Amino acids: CASSLTVHPQTPYGYTF.

J is TRBJ2-3 and V is TRBV7-8; no firm D call. This CDR3 has 12 amino acids. Trimming cost V 1 base and J 6 bases, with 5 bases left between them. The V gene's germline CDR1 is SGHVS and CDR2 FQNEAQ. The CDR3 DNA sequence: TGTGCCAGCAGCTTAGTGTCTGATACGCAGTATTTT. It is translated as CASSLVSDTQYF.

This chain links TRBV7-2 with TRBJ1-1; 8 nucleotides match TRBD1. V lost 3 bases and J lost 5; bases outside the gene matches: 8. The CDR3 contains 15 residues. The germline V gene has CDR1 SGHTA and CDR2 FQGNSA. The CDR3 loop reads CASSLLQGVETEAFF. The CDR3 DNA reads TGTGCCAGCAGCTTGCTACAGGGGGTGGAAACTGAAGCTTTCTTT.

The rearrangement links TRBV27 to TRBJ1-4, with 12 bases aligning to TRBD1. The junction had 3 bases not matched to a gene; V was cut back by 6 bases and J by 7 bases. Germline V CDR1 and CDR2: MNHEY, SMNVEV (reference sequence). CDR3 length: 14 amino acids. For the CDR3, the DNA is TGTGCCAGCAGGGGACAGGGGGCTGGTGAAAAACTGTTTTTT. Translating gives CASRGQGAGEKLFF. Full variable domain (rest looked up from reference TRBV27 and TRBJ1-4): EAQVTQNPRYLITVTGKKLTVTCSQNMNHEYMSWYRQDPGLGLRQIYYSMNVEVTDKGDVPEGYKVSRKEKRNFPLILESPSPNQTSLYFCASRGQGAGEKLFFGSGTQLSVL.